Listed here are 25 T cell receptor beta chains from one sample, sequenced in a study of T cell repertoires in cytomegalovirus infection. The antigens of these receptors remain unknown. In TCRdb, the reads were re-called with MiXCR into one record per CDR3 protein. The sample records 300,000 or so distinct CDR3 sequences, 25% being singletons. Source: cultured PBMCs, taken from culture after CMV antigen stimulation. Every receptor here comes from a human donor in good health (CMV status not recorded). Some clones in this sample may be carry-over from other donors' samples.

J is TRBJ1-1 and V is TRBV7-6; 10 bases agree with TRBD1. The germline CDR1 and CDR2 sequences are SGHVS and FNYEAQ. CDR3 length: 15 residues. Trimming at V came to 4 bases and at J to 3 bases, leaving 5 bases not matched to a gene. The CDR3 reads CASSSGQGRYTEAFF. The CDR3 DNA is TGTGCCAGCAGCTCGGGACAGGGGAGGTACACTGAAGCTTTCTTT.

CDR3 bases: TGTGCCAGCAGCCTGACCCCGGGACTAGCGGGAGGTGATACGCAGTATTTT. Translated, it gives CASSLTPGLAGGDTQYF. J is TRBJ2-3 and V is TRBV7-6; 15 positions match TRBD2. Per germline, CDR1 SGHVS and CDR2 FNYEAQ. V trimming: 5 bases; J trimming: 6 bases; junction bases outside the gene matches: 9. The CDR3 is 17 residues long. The full variable domain, completed using reference TRBV7-6 and TRBJ2-3, is GAGVSQSPRYKVTKRGQDVALRCDPISGHVSLYWYRQALGQGPEFLTYFNYEAQQDKSGLPNDRFSAERPEGSISTLTIQRTEQRDSAMYRCASSLTPGLAGGDTQYFGPGTRLTVL.

The chain recombines TRBV6-6 with TRBJ2-5; 10 bases are a match to TRBD2. This CDR3 spans 16 amino acids. Germline values: CDR1 MNHNY, CDR2 SVGAGI (reference sequence). J was trimmed by 3 bases and V by 0 bases; bases with no gene match: 4. The CDR3 DNA is TGTGCCAGCAGTTACTCAGCGGGAGGGCCGAAAGAGACCCAGTACTTC. Protein: CASSYSAGGPKETQYF.

The chain couples TRBV5-5 to TRBJ2-7; D possibly corresponds to TRBD1 (6 bases). The CDR3 has 17 amino acids. V lost 7 bases to trimming and J lost 3 bases, with 26 bases between them. The V gene's germline CDR1 is SGHKS and CDR2 YYEKEE (reference sequence). CDR3 in amino acids: CASSGEGHPELGYEQYF. CDR3 nucleotides: TGTGCCAGCTCAGGAGAGGGACACCCCGAATTAGGCTACGAGCAGTACTTC.

The chain recombines TRBV28 with TRBJ1-2; D remains ambiguous. V lost 11 bases to trimming and J lost 7 bases, with 14 bases between them. The CDR3 totals 11 residues. CDR1 and CDR2 (germline): MDHEN, SYDVKM. The CDR3 sequence is CAGDGRSGYTF. DNA of the CDR3: TGTGCCGGAGACGGGCGAAGTGGCTACACCTTC.

In regard to this clonotype: A read error may be the cause here, since a much bigger clone is one base away. The CDR3 region is CASRDFNEQFF. The CDR3, as DNA: TGTGCCAGCAGAGACTTCAATGAGCAGTTCTTC. The rearrangement links TRBV28 to TRBJ2-1; no clear D. V dropped 6 bases and J dropped 6 bases, with 6 bases sitting between them. The CDR3 runs to 11 residues. Germline V gene data show CDR1 as MDHEN and CDR2 as SYDVKM.

The rearrangement joins TRBV29-1 to TRBJ1-1, with D maybe TRBD1 (6 bases). The CDR3 extends over 13 amino acids. Deletions cut 6 bases from V and 0 bases from J, with 11 bases between. The germline V gene encodes CDR1 SQVTM and CDR2 ANQGSEA. CDR3 amino acids: CSVPGVMNTEAFF. DNA for the CDR3: TGCAGCGTCCCAGGGGTCATGAACACTGAAGCTTTCTTT.

This clonotype came up a few times. The chain links TRBV28 to TRBJ2-7, with a tentative D call TRBD1 (5 bases). With 6 bases removed from V and 3 bases from J, the gap between germline ends came to 15 bases. Germline CDR1 reads MDHEN; CDR2 reads SYDVKM. The CDR3 runs 14 residues. This CDR3 reads CASSHLPGNYEQYF. The CDR3 DNA reads TGTGCCAGCAGCCACCTTCCAGGGAACTACGAGCAGTACTTC.

V is TRBV2 and J is TRBJ1-2, with D maybe TRBD1 (6 bases). Germline V gene data show CDR1 as SNHLY and CDR2 as FYNNEI. The V and J ends lost 2 bases and 8 bases respectively, with 15 bases between them. This CDR3 contains 14 residues. CDR3 in DNA: TGTGCCAGCAGTGAATTGGGTCGGGACAACGGCTACACCTTC. It codes for CASSELGRDNGYTF.

This clonotype was observed a few times. The chain has TRBV6-2 or TRBV6-3 and TRBJ2-6; TRBD2 might be the D (6 bases). The CDR3 covers 19 residues. The germline CDR1 and CDR2 sequences are MNHEY and SVGEGT. Trimming shortened V by 8 bases and J by 0 bases, and 23 bases separated the two germline ends. The CDR3 coding sequence is TGTGCCAGCTCCCCAAGGGGCCCGGGGGTTCACTCTGGGGCCAACGTCCTGACTTTC. It yields the protein CASSPRGPGVHSGANVLTF.

The chain employs TRBV29-1 and TRBJ2-5, with 8 bases matching TRBD2. Trimming took 3 bases from V and 4 from J; bases not matched to a gene: 7. CDR3 size: 14 residues. Germline loops: CDR1 SQVTM, CDR2 ANQGSEA. DNA for the CDR3: TGCAGCGTTGATAATAGCGGGGCAGGAGAGACCCAGTACTTC. It encodes CSVDNSGAGETQYF.

This clonotype was seen only a few times. The chain has TRBV7-2 and TRBJ1-5; no clear D. CDR3 size: 14 residues. Trimming removed 4 bases from V and 8 bases from J, with 15 bases in between. The germline V gene has CDR1 SGHTA and CDR2 FQGNSA. Written as DNA, the CDR3 is TGTGCCAGCAGCTCTCGACCCGTAGCTGAGCCCCAGCATTTT. It is translated as CASSSRPVAEPQHF.

J is TRBJ2-1 and V is TRBV12-3 or TRBV12-4, with TRBD2 matching over 9 bases. V shed 8 bases, J shed 9 bases, and the junction held 14 bases outside the gene matches. The CDR3 is 15 amino acids. CDR3 nucleotides: TGTGCCAGCCGAAGTCTTGGCGGGAGGGAGGGTGAGCAGTTCTTC. It encodes CASRSLGGREGEQFF.

This chain links TRBV7-2 with TRBJ2-5; unclear D gene. Germline V gene data show CDR1 as SGHTA and CDR2 as FQGNSA. The CDR3 totals 14 residues. The V and J ends lost 5 bases and 5 bases respectively, with 15 bases between them. The CDR3 is CASSVDWKYETQYF. CDR3 coding DNA: TGTGCCAGCAGCGTCGACTGGAAGTATGAGACCCAGTACTTC. Combining the CDR3 with reference TRBV7-2 and TRBJ2-5 gives the whole variable domain GAGVSQSPSNKVTEKGKDVELRCDPISGHTALYWYRQSLGQGLEFLIYFQGNSAPDKSGLPSDRFSAERTGGSVSTLTIQRTQQEDSAVYLCASSVDWKYETQYFGPGTRLLVL.

CDR3 sequence reads: CASSPRAGMNTEAFF. The CDR3 nucleotides are TGTGCCAGCAGCCCCAGAGCAGGTATGAACACTGAAGCTTTCTTT. The V call is TRBV7-9, the J call TRBJ1-1; D gene uncertain. The ends were cut back, 5 bases at V and 0 bases at J, with 13 bases in the middle. The CDR3 has 15 residues. Germline loops: CDR1 SEHNR, CDR2 FQNEAQ (reference sequence).

The chain is built from TRBV11-2 and TRBJ1-2; no firm D call. Germline assignment: CDR1 SGHAT and CDR2 FQNNGV. The CDR3 consists of 13 residues. V was pared by 5 bases and J by 8 bases, with 15 bases between. The DNA of the CDR3 is TGTGCCAGCAGCAGGGCCCAGATAAGGGGCTACACCTTC. Translated: CASSRAQIRGYTF.

This clonotype was seen more than once but under ten times. The V gene is TRBV29-1, the J gene TRBJ1-4, with TRBD1 matching over 7 bases. V was clipped by 5 bases and J by 4 bases; unmatched bases: 4. In germline, CDR1 is SQVTM, CDR2 ANQGSEA. This CDR3 has 13 residues. This chain's CDR3 is CSVSRDSNEKLFF. The CDR3 DNA follows: TGCAGCGTTAGCCGGGACAGTAATGAAAAACTGTTTTTT.

The chain uses TRBV5-1 and TRBJ2-3; D ambiguous. Trimming cost V 6 bases and J 1 base, with 9 bases left between them. The V gene's germline CDR1 is SGHRS and CDR2 YFSETQ. The CDR3 is 13 residues long. In DNA form, the CDR3 reads TGCGCCAGCATTCACCCCGGCACAGATACGCAGTATTTT. Residues: CASIHPGTDTQYF. The full variable domain, rest sourced from reference TRBV5-1 and TRBJ2-3, is KAGVTQTPRYLIKTRGQQVTLSCSPISGHRSVSWYQQTPGQGLQFLFEYFSETQRNKGNFPGRFSGRQFSNSRSEMNVSTLELGDSALYLCASIHPGTDTQYFGPGTRLTVL.

This clonotype was recorded a few times. The chain joins TRBV6-6 to TRBJ1-1; D not resolved. With 2 bases removed from V and 8 bases from J, the gap between germline ends came to 15 bases. The length of the CDR3 is 14 residues. Germline V gene data show CDR1 as MNHNY and CDR2 as SVGAGI (reference sequence). Here the CDR3 reads CASSYPGREGEAFF. Here the CDR3 DNA reads TGTGCCAGCAGTTACCCGGGTCGGGAGGGCGAAGCTTTCTTT.

This clonotype was seen a handful of times. V usage is TRBV10-3 and J usage is TRBJ1-5; 8 bases match TRBD1. This CDR3 region has 15 residues. After removal of 10 bases from V and 2 bases from J, the junction contained 10 bases not matched to a gene. Per germline, CDR1 ENHRY and CDR2 SYGVKD. DNA for the CDR3: TGTGCCACCTACCGACCGACAGGGGGCAATCAGCCCCAGCATTTT. This sequence encodes CATYRPTGGNQPQHF.

The chain uses TRBV12-3 or TRBV12-4 and TRBJ1-6, with D maybe TRBD1 (5 bases). V dropped 5 bases and J dropped 8 bases, with 13 bases sitting between them. The CDR3 is 14 residues long. The CDR3 here is CASSQTWGDSPLHF. The CDR3 bases are TGTGCCAGCAGTCAAACATGGGGGGATTCACCCCTCCACTTT.

This clonotype was seen more than once but under ten times. This chain links TRBV7-9 with TRBJ1-1; D possibly corresponds to TRBD1 (6 bases). The germline CDR1 and CDR2 sequences are SEHNR and FQNEAQ (reference sequence). V lost 5 bases and J lost 7, with 17 bases in between. This CDR3 is 14 amino acids long. This chain's CDR3 is CASSPPAGAGEAFF. The DNA of the CDR3 is TGTGCCAGCAGCCCCCCGGCAGGGGCGGGTGAAGCTTTCTTT.

The chain uses TRBV12-3 or TRBV12-4 and TRBJ2-1; tentatively, D is TRBD1 (6 bases). V was shortened by 4 bases and J by 3 bases, with 25 bases between the two germline ends. CDR3 length: 19 residues. This CDR3 reads CASSSSGTGPLTYYNEQFF. The CDR3 bases are TGTGCCAGCAGTTCATCCGGCACAGGGCCCCTAACATACTACAATGAGCAGTTCTTC.

This clonotype was observed at least ten times. This sequence joins TRBV7-2 and TRBJ1-5, with no clear D. V lost 1 base to trimming and J lost 5 bases, with 9 bases between them. The length of the CDR3 is 14 residues. Per the germline V gene, CDR1 is SGHTA and CDR2 is FQGNSA. CDR3 amino acids: CASSLGANYQPQHF. CDR3 nucleotide sequence: TGTGCCAGCAGCTTAGGGGCCAACTATCAGCCCCAGCATTTT.

Notes on this clonotype: A much larger clonotype is one base distant, so this may be a read error. The chain is built from TRBV20-1 and TRBJ2-1; 10 bases line up with TRBD2. Germline V lookup: CDR1 DFQATT, CDR2 SNEGSKA (reference sequence). The CDR3 has 16 residues. CDR3 residues: CCAFGLPSGSNNEQFF. In DNA, the CDR3 is TGCTGTGCGTTTGGCCTACCTAGCGGGAGTAACAATGAGCAGTTCTTC.